The text below deals with one TCR beta chain. Clones were sequenced by immunoSEQ multiplex PCR, and TCRdb holds only the in-frame ones, with some missing. Of around 250,000 clones listed, about 90% are singletons. The data originate from a study of blood T cell repertoires in COVID-19. The CDR3 loop spans 14 amino acids. The germline CDR1 and CDR2 sequences are SGHAT and FQNNGV. Trimming shortened V by 3 bases and J by 3 bases, and 12 bases separated the two germline ends. The source of this sequence is a woman aged 65 to 85 with COVID-19, enrolled during active disease. V usage is TRBV11-2 and J usage is TRBJ2-7, with D possibly TRBD2 on 5 matching bases. The specimen was peripheral blood. CDR3 protein: CASSLERRLYEQYF. In DNA form, the CDR3 reads TGTGCCAGCAGCTTGGAGCGGCGGCTCTACGAGCAGTACTTC.